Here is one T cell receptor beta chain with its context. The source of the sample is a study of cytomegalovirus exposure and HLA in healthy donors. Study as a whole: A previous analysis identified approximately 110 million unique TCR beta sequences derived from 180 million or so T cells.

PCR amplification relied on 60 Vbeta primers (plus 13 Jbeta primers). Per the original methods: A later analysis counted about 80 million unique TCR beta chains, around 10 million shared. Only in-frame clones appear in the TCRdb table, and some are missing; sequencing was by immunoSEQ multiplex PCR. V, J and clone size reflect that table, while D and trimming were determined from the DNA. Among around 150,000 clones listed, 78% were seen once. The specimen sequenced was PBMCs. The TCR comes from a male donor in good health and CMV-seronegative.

The CDR3 DNA is TGTGCCATCAGTACGGGGGGCTCCTATAATTCACCCCTCCACTTT. This encodes CAISTGGSYNSPLHF. The rearrangement links TRBV10-3 to TRBJ1-6; D may be TRBD1 (5 bases). V was cut by 5 bases and J by 0 bases, with 8 bases left in between. CDR3 length equals 15 residues. Germline loops: CDR1 ENHRY, CDR2 SYGVKD.